By share of the sample, the clone carrying this TCR beta chain is large. This entry belongs to a study of control samples from healthy donors and cancer patients. The length of the CDR3 is 13 residues. V lost 7 bases and J 5 bases, leaving 14 bases between the germline ends. CDR1 and CDR2 (germline): MNHEY, SVGAGI. Profiling relied on immunoSEQ multiplex PCR, and the TCRdb table lists in-frame clones only, not all of them. There are around 95,000 clones in the sample; roughly 87% occur only once, and 15% to 20% lies in the top ten. The sequenced sample consisted of blood. The chain recombines TRBV6-5 with TRBJ1-1, with D possibly matching TRBD1 (6 bases). The source is a woman aged 50 to 60 in good health. CDR3 protein: CASNVQGSTEAFF. The CDR3 nucleotides are TGTGCCAGCAACGTACAGGGTAGTACTGAAGCTTTCTTT.